This is a list of T cell receptor beta chains from one sample in a study of blood T cell repertoires in COVID-19. Sequenced by immunoSEQ multiplex PCR; TCRdb stores in-frame clones only, minus some. The sample lists over 70,000 clones; about 91% were seen once. The sample taken for sequencing was peripheral blood. The receptors derive from a human donor with active COVID-19. The donor label of this sample is uncertain. CDR3s include the opening cysteine and the closing phenylalanine or tryptophan. The D gene is left open where the match is weak. The size of a clone is reported for some rows only, either as once, few or many, or as a class for expanded clones.

CASADHTGISNTGELFF TGTGCCAGCGCAGACCACACAGGGATTTCAAACACCGGGGAGCTGTTTTTT . TRBJ2-2 . TRBV28
CASSQHPIQETQYF TGTGCCAGCAGCCAACACCCTATTCAAGAGACCCAGTACTTC . TRBJ2-5 . TRBV3-1/TRBV3-2
CASSEQWQGTEAFF TGTGCCAGCAGTGAACAGTGGCAGGGGACTGAAGCTTTCTTT . TRBJ1-1 . TRBV6-1
CASSLAGGAYEQYF TGTGCCAGCAGCTTAGCGGGGGGGGCTTACGAGCAGTACTTC TRBD2 TRBJ2-7 . TRBV27
CASSPLSRINPTDTQYF TGTGCCAGCAGTCCACTAAGTCGGATTAACCCCACAGATACGCAGTATTTT . TRBJ2-3 . TRBV6-6
CASSGDRVRLAGPQETQYF TGTGCCAGCAGCGGGGACAGGGTAAGACTAGCGGGGCCCCAAGAGACCCAGTACTTC TRBD2 TRBJ2-5 . TRBV9
CASSARRDYPKQYF TGTGCCAGCAGTGCCCGCAGGGACTATCCAAAGCAGTACTTC TRBD2 TRBJ2-7 . TRBV28
CASSPSTGGPSTDTQYF TGCGCCAGCAGCCCATCAACTGGGGGCCCCAGCACAGATACGCAGTATTTT . TRBJ2-3 . TRBV4-1
CASSDPGKYTGELFF TGTGCCAGCAGTGACCCAGGGAAATACACCGGGGAGCTGTTTTTT . TRBJ2-2 . TRBV25-1
CASSLSANYGYTF TGTGCCAGCAGTTTATCGGCTAACTATGGCTACACCTTC . TRBJ1-2 . TRBV12-3/TRBV12-4
CASSEAGNQPQHF TGTGCCAGCAGTGAAGCTGGCAATCAGCCCCAGCATTTT . TRBJ1-5 once TRBV3-1/TRBV3-2
CASSFGGNGYTF TGTGCCAGCAGTTTCGGGGGGAACGGCTACACCTTC . TRBJ1-2 . TRBV12-3/TRBV12-4
CASSVDRTAKSNYGYTF TGTGCCAGCAGCGTAGATCGGACAGCCAAATCTAACTATGGCTACACCTTC . TRBJ1-2 . TRBV9
CASSQDPGGPYNEQFF TGCGCCAGCAGCCAAGACCCAGGGGGCCCCTACAATGAGCAGTTCTTC TRBD1 TRBJ2-1 . TRBV4-1
CASSEIGIAYNEQFF TGTGCCAGCAGTGAAATCGGGATAGCCTACAATGAGCAGTTCTTC . TRBJ2-1 . TRBV25-1